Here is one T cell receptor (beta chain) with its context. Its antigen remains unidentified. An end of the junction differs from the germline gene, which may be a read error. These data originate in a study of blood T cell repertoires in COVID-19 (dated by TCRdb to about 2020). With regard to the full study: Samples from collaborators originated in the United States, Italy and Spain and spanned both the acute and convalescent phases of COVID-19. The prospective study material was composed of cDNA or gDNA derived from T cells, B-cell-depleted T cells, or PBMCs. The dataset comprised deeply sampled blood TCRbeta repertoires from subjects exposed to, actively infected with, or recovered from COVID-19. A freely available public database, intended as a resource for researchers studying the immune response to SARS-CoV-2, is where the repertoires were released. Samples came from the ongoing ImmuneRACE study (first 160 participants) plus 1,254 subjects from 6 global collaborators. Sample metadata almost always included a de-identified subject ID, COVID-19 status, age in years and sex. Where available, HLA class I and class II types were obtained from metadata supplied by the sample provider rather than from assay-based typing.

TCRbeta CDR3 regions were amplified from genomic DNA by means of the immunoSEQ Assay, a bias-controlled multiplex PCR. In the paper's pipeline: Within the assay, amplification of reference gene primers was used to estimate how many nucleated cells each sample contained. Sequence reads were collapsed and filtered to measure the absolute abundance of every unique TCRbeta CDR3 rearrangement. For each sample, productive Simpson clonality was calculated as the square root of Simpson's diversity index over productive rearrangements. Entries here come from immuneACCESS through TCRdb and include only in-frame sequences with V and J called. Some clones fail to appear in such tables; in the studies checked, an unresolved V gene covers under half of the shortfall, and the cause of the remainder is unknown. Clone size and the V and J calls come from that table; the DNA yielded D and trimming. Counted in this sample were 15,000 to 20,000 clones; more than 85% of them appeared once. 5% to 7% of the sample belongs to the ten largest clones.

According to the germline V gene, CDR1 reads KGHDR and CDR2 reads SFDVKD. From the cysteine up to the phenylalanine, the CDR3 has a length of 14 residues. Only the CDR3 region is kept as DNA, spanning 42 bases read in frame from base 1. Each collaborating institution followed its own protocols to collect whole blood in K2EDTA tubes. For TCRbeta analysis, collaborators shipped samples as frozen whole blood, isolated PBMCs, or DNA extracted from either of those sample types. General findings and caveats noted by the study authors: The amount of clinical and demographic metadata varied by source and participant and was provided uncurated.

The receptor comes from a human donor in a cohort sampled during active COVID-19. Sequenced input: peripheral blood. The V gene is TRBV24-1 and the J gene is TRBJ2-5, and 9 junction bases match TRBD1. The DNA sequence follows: TGTGCCGCCAGTGCTACAGGGGGCGGAGAGACCCAGTACTTC. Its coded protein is CAASATGGGETQYF.